The TCR beta chain under discussion was sequenced for a study of T cells in Graves' hyperthyroidism and ophthalmopathy. In its sample, this clonotype was seen many times. Regions amplified from RNA transcripts were the TCR beta CDR3 regions. Carried out on the TCR CDR3, a first-round RT-PCR used the HTBI primer set. One entry per CDR3 protein results from TCRdb running MiXCR on the multiplex PCR reads. The sample comprises around 350,000 distinct CDR3 sequences, about 18% of which are singletons, and 3.7% rests with the top ten. Diagnoses were established using clinical symptoms, serum thyroxine and TRAb, thyroid ultrasound and orbital computed tomography. This CDR3 is 16 amino acids long. V was clipped by 2 bases and J by 9 bases, with 19 bases between them.

The chain uses TRBV12-3 or TRBV12-4 and TRBJ2-2; a possible D gene is TRBD2 (5 bases). The sequence came from a woman aged 18 to 35 with Graves' hyperthyroidism. Source material: blood. The CDR3 loop reads CASSLPQAATHRELFF. The CDR3 bases are TGTGCCAGCAGTTTACCCCAAGCGGCTACCCACCGGGAGCTGTTTTTT.